The sequence of this T cell receptor (beta chain) was determined in a study of blood T cell repertoires in COVID-19. Across the study: Collection of acute and convalescent COVID-19 samples took place in the United States, Italy and Spain. From T cells, B-cell-depleted T cells, or PBMCs came the material, which was cDNA or gDNA.

There are 17 residues in the CDR3. Germline CDR1 and CDR2: LGHNA and YNFKEQ. J gave up 7 bases and V 0 bases, and 9 bases lay outside the gene matches. In the study's own analysis: From reference gene primer amplification, estimates of nucleated cell counts were derived. TCRdb's copy holds only in-frame clones and misses some; the assay was immunoSEQ multiplex PCR. V, J and clone size were drawn from that table, and D and trimming were deduced from the DNA. The sample includes 150,000 to 200,000 clones, about nine tenths of them seen just once. The TCR was taken from a man aged 35-49 years with acute or convalescent COVID-19. The V call is TRBV4-2, the J call TRBJ2-1; 10 positions match TRBD2. Sequenced material: peripheral blood. CDR3 DNA sequence: TGTGCCAGCAGCCAAGATGAAGGTAGCGGGGGGTGGAATGAGCAGTTCTTC. As protein: CASSQDEGSGGWNEQFF.